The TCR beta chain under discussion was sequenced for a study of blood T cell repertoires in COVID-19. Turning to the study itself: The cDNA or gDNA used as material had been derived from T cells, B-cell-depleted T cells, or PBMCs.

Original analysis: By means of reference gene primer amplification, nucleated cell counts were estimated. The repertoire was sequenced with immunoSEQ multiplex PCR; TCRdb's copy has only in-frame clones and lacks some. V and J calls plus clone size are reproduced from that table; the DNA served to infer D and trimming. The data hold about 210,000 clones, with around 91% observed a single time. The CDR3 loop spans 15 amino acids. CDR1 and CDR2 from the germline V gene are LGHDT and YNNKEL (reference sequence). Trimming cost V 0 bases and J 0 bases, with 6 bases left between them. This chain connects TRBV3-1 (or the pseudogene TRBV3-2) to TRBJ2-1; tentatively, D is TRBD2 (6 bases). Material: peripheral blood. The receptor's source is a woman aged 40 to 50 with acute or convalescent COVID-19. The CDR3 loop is CASSQDGGSYNEQFF. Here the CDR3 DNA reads TGTGCCAGCAGCCAAGACGGGGGCTCCTACAATGAGCAGTTCTTC.